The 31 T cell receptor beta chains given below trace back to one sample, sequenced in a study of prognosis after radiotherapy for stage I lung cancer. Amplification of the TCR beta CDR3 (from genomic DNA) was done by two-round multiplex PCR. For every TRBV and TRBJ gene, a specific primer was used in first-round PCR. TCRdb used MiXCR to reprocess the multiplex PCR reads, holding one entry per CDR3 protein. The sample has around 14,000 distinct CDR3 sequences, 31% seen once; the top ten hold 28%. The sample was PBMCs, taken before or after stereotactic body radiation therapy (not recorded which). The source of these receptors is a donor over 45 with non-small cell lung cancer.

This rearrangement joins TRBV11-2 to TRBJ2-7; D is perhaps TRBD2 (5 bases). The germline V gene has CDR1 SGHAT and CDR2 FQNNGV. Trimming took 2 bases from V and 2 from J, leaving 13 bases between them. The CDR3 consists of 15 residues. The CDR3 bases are TGTGCCAGCAGCTTATCGGACTCCGCCGCCTACGAGCAGTACTTC. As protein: CASSLSDSAAYEQYF.

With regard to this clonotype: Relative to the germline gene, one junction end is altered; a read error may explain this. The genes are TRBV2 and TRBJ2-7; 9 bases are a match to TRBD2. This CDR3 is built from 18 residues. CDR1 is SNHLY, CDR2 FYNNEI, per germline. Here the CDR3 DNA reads TGTGCCAACCAGGTACTAGCGGGCTCTACCGGAGGTTCCTACGAGCAATACTTC. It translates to CANQVLAGSTGGSYEQYF. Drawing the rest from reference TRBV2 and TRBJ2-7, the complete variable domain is EPEVTQTPSHQVTQMGQEVILRCVPISNHLYFYWYRQILGQKVEFLVSFYNNEISEKSEIFDDQFSVERPDGSNFTLKIRSTKLEDSAMYFCANQVLAGSTGGSYEQYFGPGTRLTVT.

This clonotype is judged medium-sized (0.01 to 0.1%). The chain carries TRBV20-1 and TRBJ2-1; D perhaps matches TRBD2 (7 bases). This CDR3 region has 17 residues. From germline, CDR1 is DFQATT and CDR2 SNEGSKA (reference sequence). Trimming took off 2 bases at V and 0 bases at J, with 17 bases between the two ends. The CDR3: CSARLLGGLSSYNEQFF. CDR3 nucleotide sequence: TGCAGTGCTAGACTCCTGGGGGGGCTCAGCTCCTACAATGAGCAGTTCTTC.

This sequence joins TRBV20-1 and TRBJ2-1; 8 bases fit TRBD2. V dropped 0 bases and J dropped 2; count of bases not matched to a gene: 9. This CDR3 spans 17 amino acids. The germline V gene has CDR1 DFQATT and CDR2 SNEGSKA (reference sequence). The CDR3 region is CSARDTSGHFTYNEQFF. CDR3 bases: TGCAGTGCTAGAGATACTAGCGGTCACTTTACCTACAATGAGCAGTTCTTC.

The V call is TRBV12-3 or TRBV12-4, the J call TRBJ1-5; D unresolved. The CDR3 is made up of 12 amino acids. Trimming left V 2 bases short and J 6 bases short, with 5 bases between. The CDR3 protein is CASSLLAQPQHF. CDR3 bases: TGTGCCAGCAGTTTATTAGCTCAGCCCCAGCATTTT.

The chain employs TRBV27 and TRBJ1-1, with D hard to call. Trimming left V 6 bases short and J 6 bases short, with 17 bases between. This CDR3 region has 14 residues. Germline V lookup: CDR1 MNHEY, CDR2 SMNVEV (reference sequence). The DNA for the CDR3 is TGTGCCAGCAGCCTGGTCACGATGAGCCCTGAAGCTTTCTTT. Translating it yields CASSLVTMSPEAFF.

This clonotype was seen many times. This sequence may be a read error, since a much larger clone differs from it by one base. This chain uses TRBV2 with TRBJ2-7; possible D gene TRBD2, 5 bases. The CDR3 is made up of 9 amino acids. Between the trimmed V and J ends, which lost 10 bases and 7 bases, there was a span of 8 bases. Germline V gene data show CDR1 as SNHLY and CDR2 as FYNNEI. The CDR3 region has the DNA TGTGCCACCGAGGGAGAGCAGTACTTC. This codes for CATEGEQYF.

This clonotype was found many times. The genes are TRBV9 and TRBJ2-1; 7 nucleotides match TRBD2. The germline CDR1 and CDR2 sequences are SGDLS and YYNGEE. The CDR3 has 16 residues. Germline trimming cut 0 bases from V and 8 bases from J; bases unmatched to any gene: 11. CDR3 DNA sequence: TGTGCCAGCAGCGTAGGTGGACTAGTGAAAATACATGAGCAGTTCTTC. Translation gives CASSVGGLVKIHEQFF. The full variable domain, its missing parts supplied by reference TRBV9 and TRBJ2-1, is DSGVTQTPKHLITATGQRVTLRCSPRSGDLSVYWYQQSLDQGLQFLIQYYNGEERAKGNILERFSAQQFPDLHSELNLSSLELGDSALYFCASSVGGLVKIHEQFFGPGTRLTVL.

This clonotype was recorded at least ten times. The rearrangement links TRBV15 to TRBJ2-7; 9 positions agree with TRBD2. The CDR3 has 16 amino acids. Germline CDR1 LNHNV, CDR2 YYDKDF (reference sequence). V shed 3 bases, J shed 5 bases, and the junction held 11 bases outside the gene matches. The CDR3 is CATSRAVGTSIHEQYF. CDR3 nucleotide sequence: TGTGCCACCAGCAGGGCGGTCGGGACTAGCATCCACGAGCAGTACTTC.

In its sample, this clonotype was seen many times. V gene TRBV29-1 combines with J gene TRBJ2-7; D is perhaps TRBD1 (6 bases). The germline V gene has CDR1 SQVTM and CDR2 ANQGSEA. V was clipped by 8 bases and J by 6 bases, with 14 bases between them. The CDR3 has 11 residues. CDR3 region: CSSQQGREQYF. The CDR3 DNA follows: TGCAGCTCACAACAGGGCCGCGAGCAGTACTTC.

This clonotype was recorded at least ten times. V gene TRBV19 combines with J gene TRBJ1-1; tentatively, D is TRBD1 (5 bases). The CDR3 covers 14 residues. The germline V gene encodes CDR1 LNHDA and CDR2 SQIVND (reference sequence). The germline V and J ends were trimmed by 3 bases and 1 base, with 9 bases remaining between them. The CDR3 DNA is TGTGCCAGTAGTATCCTTCAGGGGAACACTGAAGCTTTCTTT. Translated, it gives CASSILQGNTEAFF. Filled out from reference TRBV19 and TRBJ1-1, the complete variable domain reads DGGITQSPKYLFRKEGQNVTLSCEQNLNHDAMYWYRQDPGQGLRLIYYSQIVNDFQKGDIAEGYSVSREKKESFPLTVTSAQKNPTAFYLCASSILQGNTEAFFGQGTRLTVV.

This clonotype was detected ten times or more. The CDR3 sequence: CASSVSGTTGNTIYF. The CDR3 region has the DNA TGTGCCAGTAGTGTCTCCGGGACAACTGGAAACACCATATATTTT. V and J are TRBV19 and TRBJ1-3, with a weak D call TRBD1 (6 bases). Germline-derived CDR1 and CDR2 are LNHDA and SQIVND (reference sequence). Trimming took off 5 bases at V and 2 bases at J, with 13 bases between the two ends. The CDR3 consists of 15 residues. The full variable domain, rest sourced from reference TRBV19 and TRBJ1-3, is DGGITQSPKYLFRKEGQNVTLSCEQNLNHDAMYWYRQDPGQGLRLIYYSQIVNDFQKGDIAEGYSVSREKKESFPLTVTSAQKNPTAFYLCASSVSGTTGNTIYFGEGSWLTVV.

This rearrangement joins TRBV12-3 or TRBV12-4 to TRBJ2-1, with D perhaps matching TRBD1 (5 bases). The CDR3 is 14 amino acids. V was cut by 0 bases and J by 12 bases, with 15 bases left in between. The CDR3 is CASSLAGDRGPQFF. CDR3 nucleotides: TGTGCCAGCAGTTTAGCCGGCGATAGGGGCCCGCAGTTCTTC.

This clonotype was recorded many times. The DNA of the CDR3 is TGTGCCAGCAGCCAGCCAGGGGGCGCGGAGACCCAGTACTTC. Amino acid sequence: CASSQPGGAETQYF. The V gene is TRBV3-1, the J gene TRBJ2-5; 8 nucleotides line up with TRBD1. The CDR3 has 14 amino acids. Germline V gene data show CDR1 as LGHDT and CDR2 as YNNKEL (reference sequence). J lost 5 bases, V lost 3 bases, and 5 bases had no gene match.

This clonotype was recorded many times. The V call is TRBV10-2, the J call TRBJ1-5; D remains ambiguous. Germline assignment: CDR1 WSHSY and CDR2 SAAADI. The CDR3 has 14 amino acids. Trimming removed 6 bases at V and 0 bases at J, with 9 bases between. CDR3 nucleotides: TGCGCCAGCAGGCCCAGTAGTAGCAATCAGCCCCAGCATTTT. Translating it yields CASRPSSSNQPQHF.

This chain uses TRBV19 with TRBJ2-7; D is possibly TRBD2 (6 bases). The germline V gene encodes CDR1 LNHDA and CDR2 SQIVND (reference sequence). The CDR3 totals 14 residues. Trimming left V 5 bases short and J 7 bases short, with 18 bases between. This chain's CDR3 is CASSHWGRAGEQYF. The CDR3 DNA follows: TGTGCCAGTAGTCACTGGGGCAGGGCGGGAGAGCAGTACTTC.

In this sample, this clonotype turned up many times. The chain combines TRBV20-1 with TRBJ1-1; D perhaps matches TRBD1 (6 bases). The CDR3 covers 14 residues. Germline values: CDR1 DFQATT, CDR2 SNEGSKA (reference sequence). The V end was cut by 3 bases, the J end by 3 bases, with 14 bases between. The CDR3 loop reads CSARGGWGYTEAFF. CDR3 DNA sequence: TGCAGTGCTAGGGGGGGCTGGGGGTACACTGAAGCTTTCTTT.

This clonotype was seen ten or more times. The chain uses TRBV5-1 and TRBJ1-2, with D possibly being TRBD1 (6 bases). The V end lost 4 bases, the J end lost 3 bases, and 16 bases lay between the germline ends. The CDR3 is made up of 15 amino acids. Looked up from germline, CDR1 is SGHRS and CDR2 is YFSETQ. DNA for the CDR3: TGCGCCAGCAGCCCGACGGGGGGCGAGGACTATGGCTACACCTTC. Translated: CASSPTGGEDYGYTF.

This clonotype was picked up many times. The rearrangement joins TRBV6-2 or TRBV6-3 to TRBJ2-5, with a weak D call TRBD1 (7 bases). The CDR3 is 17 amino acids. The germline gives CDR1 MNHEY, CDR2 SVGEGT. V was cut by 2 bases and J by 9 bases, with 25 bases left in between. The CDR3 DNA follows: TGTGCCAGCAGTTACGAGACAGGGAAGGGGGGTGAGATGGCCCAGTACTTC. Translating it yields CASSYETGKGGEMAQYF.

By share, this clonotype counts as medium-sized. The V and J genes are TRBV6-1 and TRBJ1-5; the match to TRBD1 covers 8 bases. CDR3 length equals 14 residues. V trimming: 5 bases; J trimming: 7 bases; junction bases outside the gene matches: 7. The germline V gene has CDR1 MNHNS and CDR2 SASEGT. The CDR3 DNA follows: TGTGCCAGCAGTACGCAGGGGGCGGGACAGCCCCAGCATTTT. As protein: CASSTQGAGQPQHF.

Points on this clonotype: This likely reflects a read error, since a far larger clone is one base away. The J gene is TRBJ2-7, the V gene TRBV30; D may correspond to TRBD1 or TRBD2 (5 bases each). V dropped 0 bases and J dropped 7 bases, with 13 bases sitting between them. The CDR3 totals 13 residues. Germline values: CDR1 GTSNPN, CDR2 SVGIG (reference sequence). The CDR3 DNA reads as TGTGCCTGGAGTGTACTTAACGGGGCAGAGCAGTACTTC. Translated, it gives CAWSVLNGAEQYF.

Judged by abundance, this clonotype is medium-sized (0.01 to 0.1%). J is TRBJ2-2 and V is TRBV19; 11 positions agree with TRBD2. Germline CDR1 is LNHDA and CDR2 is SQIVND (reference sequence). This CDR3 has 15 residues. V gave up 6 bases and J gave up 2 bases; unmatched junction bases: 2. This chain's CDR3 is CASRRLAGNTGELFF. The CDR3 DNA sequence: TGTGCCAGTAGGCGACTAGCGGGAAACACCGGGGAGCTGTTTTTT. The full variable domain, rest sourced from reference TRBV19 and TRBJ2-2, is DGGITQSPKYLFRKEGQNVTLSCEQNLNHDAMYWYRQDPGQGLRLIYYSQIVNDFQKGDIAEGYSVSREKKESFPLTVTSAQKNPTAFYLCASRRLAGNTGELFFGEGSRLTVL.

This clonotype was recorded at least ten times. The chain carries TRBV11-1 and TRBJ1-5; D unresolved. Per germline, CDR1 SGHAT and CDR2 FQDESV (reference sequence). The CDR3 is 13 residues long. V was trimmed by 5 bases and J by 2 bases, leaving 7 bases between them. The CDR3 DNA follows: TGTGCCAGCAGCGCCGGGCGCAATCAGCCCCAGCATTTT. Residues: CASSAGRNQPQHF.

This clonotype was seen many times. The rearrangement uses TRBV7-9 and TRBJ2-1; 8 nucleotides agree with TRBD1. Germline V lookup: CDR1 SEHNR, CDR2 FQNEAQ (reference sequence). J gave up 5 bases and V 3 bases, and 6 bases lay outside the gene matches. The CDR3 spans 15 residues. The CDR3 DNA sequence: TGTGCCAGCAGCTTGCTAGGGACAGGAAACAATGAGCAGTTCTTC. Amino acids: CASSLLGTGNNEQFF. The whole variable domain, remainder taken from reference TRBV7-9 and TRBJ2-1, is DTGVSQNPRHKITKRGQNVTFRCDPISEHNRLYWYRQTLGQGPEFLTYFQNEAQLEKSRLLSDRFSAERPKGSFSTLEIQRTEQGDSAMYLCASSLLGTGNNEQFFGPGTRLTVL.

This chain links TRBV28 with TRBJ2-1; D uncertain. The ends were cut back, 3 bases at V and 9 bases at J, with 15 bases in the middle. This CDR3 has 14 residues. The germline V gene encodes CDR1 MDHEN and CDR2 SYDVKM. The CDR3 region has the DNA TGTGCCAGCAGTTTTAGGCTAGGTCTGGTTGAGCAGTTCTTC. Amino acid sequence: CASSFRLGLVEQFF. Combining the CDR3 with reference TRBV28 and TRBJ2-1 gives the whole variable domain DVKVTQSSRYLVKRTGEKVFLECVQDMDHENMFWYRQDPGLGLRLIYFSYDVKMKEKGDIPEGYSVSREKKERFSLILESASTNQTSMYLCASSFRLGLVEQFFGPGTRLTVL.

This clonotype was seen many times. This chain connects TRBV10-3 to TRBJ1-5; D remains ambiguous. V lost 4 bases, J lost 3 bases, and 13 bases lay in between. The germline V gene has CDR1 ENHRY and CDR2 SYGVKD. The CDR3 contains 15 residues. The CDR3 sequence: CAISGSGRYNQPQHF. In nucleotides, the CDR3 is TGTGCCATCAGTGGCTCGGGTCGGTACAATCAGCCCCAGCATTTT.

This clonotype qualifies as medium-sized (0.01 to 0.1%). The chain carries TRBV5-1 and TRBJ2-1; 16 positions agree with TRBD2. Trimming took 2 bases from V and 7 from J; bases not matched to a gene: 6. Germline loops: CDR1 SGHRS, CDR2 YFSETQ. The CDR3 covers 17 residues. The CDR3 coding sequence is TGCGCCAGCAGCTTTTCCGGGACTAGCGGGAGGGAGAATGAGCAGTTCTTC. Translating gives CASSFSGTSGRENEQFF.

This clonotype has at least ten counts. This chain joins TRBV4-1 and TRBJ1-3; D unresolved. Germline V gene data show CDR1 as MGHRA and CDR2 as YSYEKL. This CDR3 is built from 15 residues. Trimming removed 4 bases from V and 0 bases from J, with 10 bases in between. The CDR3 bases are TGCGCCAGCAGCCGAAGACCGTCCTCTGGAAACACCATATATTTT. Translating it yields CASSRRPSSGNTIYF.

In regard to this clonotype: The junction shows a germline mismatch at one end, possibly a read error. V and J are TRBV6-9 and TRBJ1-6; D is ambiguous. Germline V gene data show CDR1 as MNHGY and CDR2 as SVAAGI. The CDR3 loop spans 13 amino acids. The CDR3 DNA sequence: TGTGCCAGCAGTTCCCTAGGGAATTCACCGCTCCACTTT. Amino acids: CASSSLGNSPLHF.

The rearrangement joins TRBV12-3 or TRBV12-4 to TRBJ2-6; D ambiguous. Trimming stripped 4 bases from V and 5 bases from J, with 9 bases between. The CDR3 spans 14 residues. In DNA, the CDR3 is TGTGCCAGCAGTTGGTCTACTTGGGCCAACGTCCTGACTTTC. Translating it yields CASSWSTWANVLTF.

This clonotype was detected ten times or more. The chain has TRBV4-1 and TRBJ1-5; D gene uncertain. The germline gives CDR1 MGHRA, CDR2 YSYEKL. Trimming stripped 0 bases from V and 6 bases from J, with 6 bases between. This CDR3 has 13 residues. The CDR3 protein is CASSQDQVQPQHF. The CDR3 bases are TGCGCCAGCAGCCAAGATCAGGTTCAGCCCCAGCATTTT.